This TCR beta chain was retrieved from a study of blood T cell repertoires in COVID-19. Study-level background: The United States, Italy and Spain provided the acute and convalescent COVID-19 samples. PBMCs, B-cell-depleted T cells, or T cells were the source of the cDNA or gDNA that made up the material.

Original methodology: Cell counts per sample came from amplifying reference gene primers. The table came from immunoSEQ multiplex PCR; TCRdb's copy has only in-frame clones and leaves some out. V, J and clone size derive from that table, while D and trimming were established from the DNA sequence. There are over 100,000 clones in the sample; 80% to 85% occur only once, and approximately 0.77% lies in the top ten. This clone was detected only once. V lost 6 bases and J 0 bases, leaving 9 bases between the germline ends. CDR3 length: 13 amino acids. Germline CDR1 reads LNHDA; CDR2 reads SQIVND (reference sequence).

The sample was peripheral blood. The chain is built from TRBV19 and TRBJ2-7; weak D call: TRBD1 (6 bases). The TCR comes from a woman in her 70s with acute or convalescent COVID-19. CDR3 amino acids: CASRDSPSYEQYF. CDR3 bases: TGTGCCAGTAGGGACAGCCCCTCCTACGAGCAGTACTTC.